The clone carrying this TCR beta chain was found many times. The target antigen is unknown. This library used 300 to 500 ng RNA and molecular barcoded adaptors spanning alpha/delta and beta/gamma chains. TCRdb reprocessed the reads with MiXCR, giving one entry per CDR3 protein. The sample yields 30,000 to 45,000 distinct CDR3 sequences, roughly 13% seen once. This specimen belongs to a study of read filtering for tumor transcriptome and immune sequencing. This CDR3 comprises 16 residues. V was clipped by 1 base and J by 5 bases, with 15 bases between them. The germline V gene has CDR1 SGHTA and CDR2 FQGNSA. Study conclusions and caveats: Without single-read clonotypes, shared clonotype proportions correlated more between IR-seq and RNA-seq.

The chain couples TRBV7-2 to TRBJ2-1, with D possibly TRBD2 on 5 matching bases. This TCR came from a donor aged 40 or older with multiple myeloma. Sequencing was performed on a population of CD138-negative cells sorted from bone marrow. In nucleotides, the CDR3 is TGTGCCAGCAGCTTAGGCGCGGGCAGGCTTCACAATGAGCAGTTCTTC. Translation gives CASSLGAGRLHNEQFF.